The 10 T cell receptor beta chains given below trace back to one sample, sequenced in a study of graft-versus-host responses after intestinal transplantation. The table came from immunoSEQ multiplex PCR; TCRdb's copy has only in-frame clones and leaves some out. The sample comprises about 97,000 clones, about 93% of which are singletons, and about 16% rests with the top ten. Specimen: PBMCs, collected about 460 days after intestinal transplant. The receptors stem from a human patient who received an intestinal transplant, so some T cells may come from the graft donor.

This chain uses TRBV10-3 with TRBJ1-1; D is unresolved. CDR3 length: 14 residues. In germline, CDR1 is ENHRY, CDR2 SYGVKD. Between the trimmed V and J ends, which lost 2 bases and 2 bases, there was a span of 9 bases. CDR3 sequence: CAISERQENTEAFF. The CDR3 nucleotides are TGTGCCATCAGTGAGCGCCAGGAAAACACTGAAGCTTTCTTT.

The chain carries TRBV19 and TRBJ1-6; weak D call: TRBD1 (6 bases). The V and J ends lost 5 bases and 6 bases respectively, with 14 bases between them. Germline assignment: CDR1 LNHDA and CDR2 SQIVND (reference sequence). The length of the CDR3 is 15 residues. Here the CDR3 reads CASSGPRGLNSPLHF. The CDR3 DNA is TGTGCCAGTAGTGGCCCCAGGGGACTTAATTCACCCCTCCACTTT.

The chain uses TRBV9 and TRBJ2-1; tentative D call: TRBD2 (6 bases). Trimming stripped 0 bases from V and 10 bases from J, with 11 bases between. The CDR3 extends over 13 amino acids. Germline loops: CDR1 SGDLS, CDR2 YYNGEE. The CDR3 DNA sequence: TGTGCCAGCAGCGTAGTAGGGGCGGGGGAGCAGTTCTTC. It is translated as CASSVVGAGEQFF. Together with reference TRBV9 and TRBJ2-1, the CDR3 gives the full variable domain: DSGVTQTPKHLITATGQRVTLRCSPRSGDLSVYWYQQSLDQGLQFLIQYYNGEERAKGNILERFSAQQFPDLHSELNLSSLELGDSALYFCASSVVGAGEQFFGPGTRLTVL.

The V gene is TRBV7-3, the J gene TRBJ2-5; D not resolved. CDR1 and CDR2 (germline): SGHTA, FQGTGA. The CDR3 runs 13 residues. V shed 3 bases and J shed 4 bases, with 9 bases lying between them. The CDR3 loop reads CASSFGLRETQYF. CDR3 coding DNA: TGTGCCAGCAGCTTTGGTCTAAGAGAGACCCAGTACTTC.

This CDR3 reads CAISEGEGNQPQHF. CDR3 in DNA: TGTGCCATCAGTGAGGGGGAGGGGAATCAGCCCCAGCATTTT. The chain recombines TRBV10-3 with TRBJ1-5; tentatively, D is TRBD1 (5 bases). The ends were cut back, 2 bases at V and 4 bases at J, with 9 bases in the middle. CDR1 and CDR2 from the germline V gene are ENHRY and SYGVKD. CDR3 length: 14 residues.

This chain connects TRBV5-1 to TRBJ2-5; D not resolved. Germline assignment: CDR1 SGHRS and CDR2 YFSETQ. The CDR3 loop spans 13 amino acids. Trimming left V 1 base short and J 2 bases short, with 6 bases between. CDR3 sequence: CASSLSPQETQYF. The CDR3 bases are TGCGCCAGCAGCTTGTCACCGCAAGAGACCCAGTACTTC.

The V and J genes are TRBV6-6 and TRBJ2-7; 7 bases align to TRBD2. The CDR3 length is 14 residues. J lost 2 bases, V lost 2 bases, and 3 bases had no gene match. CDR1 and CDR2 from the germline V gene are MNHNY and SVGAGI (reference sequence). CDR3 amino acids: CASSYGGGPYEQYF. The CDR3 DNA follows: TGTGCCAGCAGTTACGGGGGGGGACCCTACGAGCAGTACTTC.

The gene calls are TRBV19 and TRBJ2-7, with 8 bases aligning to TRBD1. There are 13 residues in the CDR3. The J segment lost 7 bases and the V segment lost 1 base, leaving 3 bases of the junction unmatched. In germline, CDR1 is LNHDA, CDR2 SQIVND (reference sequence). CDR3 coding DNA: TGTGCCAGTAGTATAGGGGGGACAGGAGAGCAGTACTTC. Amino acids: CASSIGGTGEQYF.

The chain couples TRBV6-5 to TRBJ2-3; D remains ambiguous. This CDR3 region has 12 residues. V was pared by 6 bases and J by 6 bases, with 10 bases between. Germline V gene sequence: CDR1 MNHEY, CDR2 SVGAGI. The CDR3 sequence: CASSSEWDTQYF. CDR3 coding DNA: TGTGCCAGCAGCTCAGAGTGGGATACGCAGTATTTT.

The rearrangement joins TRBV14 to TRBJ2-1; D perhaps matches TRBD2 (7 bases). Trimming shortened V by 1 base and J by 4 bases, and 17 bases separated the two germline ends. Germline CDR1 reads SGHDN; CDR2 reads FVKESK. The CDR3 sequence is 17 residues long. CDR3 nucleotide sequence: TGTGCCAGCAGCCAAGTTTCGTGGGGGGGCCGGTACAATGAGCAGTTCTTC. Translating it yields CASSQVSWGGRYNEQFF.